This entry concerns a single T cell receptor (beta chain). This specimen belongs to a study of CD8 T cells in Susac syndrome. Study-level information: Intravenous immunoglobulin alone or corticosteroids were being given to patients with Susac syndrome at blood draw, unless they were therapy-naive.

CD8+ and CD4+ T cells from blood underwent TCR beta sequencing. Reverse transcription of roughly 0.45 to 1 ug RNA was carried out with random hexamers. Amplification of TCR beta CDR3 spanned 54 Vbeta and 13 Jbeta via immunoSEQ multiplex PCR. TCRdb re-called the immunoSEQ multiplex PCR reads through MiXCR, storing one row per CDR3 protein. Found here are about 120,000 distinct CDR3 sequences, just under 95% of them singletons; the top ten hold 0.21%. The sequence was collected from a human donor with Susac syndrome. The sequenced sample was CD8+ T cells from PBMCs.

In DNA, the CDR3 is TGCGCCAGCTCGAGGGTTCATAAACAAGAGACCCAGTACTTC. Translating it yields CASSRVHKQETQYF. The V gene is TRBV10-2, the J gene TRBJ2-5; possible D gene TRBD2, 5 bases. Germline loops: CDR1 WSHSY, CDR2 SAAADI. Trimming took 8 bases from V and 2 from J, leaving 15 bases between them. CDR3 length: 14 amino acids.